A selection of T cell receptor beta chains follows, all from one sample in a study of cytomegalovirus exposure and HLA in healthy donors. Profiled with immunoSEQ multiplex PCR; TCRdb holds only in-frame clones, not every one. Among about 190,000 clones listed, roughly 90% were seen once. The sequencing input was PBMCs. These receptors were collected from a woman aged 25 to 39 in good health and CMV-seronegative. CDR3s include the opening cysteine and the closing phenylalanine or tryptophan. The D gene is left open where the match is weak. Not every row has a clone size; where given, it reads once, few, many or a size class.

v_call	j_call	d_call	clone_size	cdr3_aa	cdr3_nt
TRBV7-2	TRBJ2-1	TRBD2	few	CASSLSRGGYNEQFF	TGTGCCAGCAGCTTATCGCGCGGGGGATACAATGAGCAGTTCTTC
TRBV19	TRBJ2-1	TRBD2	once	CASSAGGPNNEQFF	TGTGCCAGCTCAGCGGGGGGACCAAACAATGAGCAGTTCTTC
TRBV5-6	TRBJ1-2	NA	few	CASFGYRTPGYTF	TGTGCCAGCTTCGGATATAGGACTCCTGGCTACACCTTC
TRBV11-2	TRBJ2-7	TRBD1	NA	CASSSLGGRYEQYF	TGTGCCAGCAGCTCGTTAGGGGGCCGGTACGAGCAGTACTTC
TRBV19	TRBJ2-5	NA	NA	CASSIGGLQETQYF	TGTGCCAGTAGTATAGGGGGCCTCCAAGAGACCCAGTACTTC
TRBV20-1	TRBJ1-1	NA	NA	CSASGVAFF	TGCAGTGCGTCAGGGGTGGCTTTCTTT
TRBV7-8	TRBJ2-1	NA	NA	CASSLGLGDNEQFF	TGTGCCAGCAGCTTAGGCCTAGGAGACAATGAGCAGTTCTTC
TRBV13	TRBJ2-7	NA	NA	CASSLLGDTSYEQYF	TGTGCCAGCAGCCTCCTCGGGGACACCTCCTACGAGCAGTACTTC
TRBV5-6	TRBJ2-7	TRBD1	NA	CASSSVTDRESYEQYF	TGTGCCAGCAGCTCAGTGACTGACAGGGAATCCTACGAGCAGTACTTC
TRBV7-7	TRBJ2-5	TRBD1	NA	CASSPQGQGWTQYF	TGTGCTAGCAGCCCCCAAGGACAGGGATGGACCCAGTACTTC
TRBV5-1	TRBJ1-4	NA	once	CASSLGGSDEKLFF	TGCGCCAGCAGCTTGGGAGGGTCGGATGAAAAACTGTTTTTT
TRBV4-2	TRBJ2-7	NA	NA	CASSQIPVGEEQYF	TGTGCCAGCAGCCAGATTCCGGTAGGGGAAGAGCAGTACTTC
TRBV7-3	TRBJ1-1	NA	once	CASSLIRPVNTEAFF	TGTGCCAGCAGCTTAATACGCCCGGTGAACACTGAAGCTTTCTTT
TRBV11-3	TRBJ1-5	NA	NA	CASSPYPEDSLCQPQHF	TGTGCCAGCAGCCCATACCCCGAAGACAGTCTTTGTCAGCCCCAGCATTTT
TRBV5-4	TRBJ1-2	NA	NA	CASSLETGSLYGYTF	TGTGCCAGCAGCTTGGAAACAGGGAGCCTCTATGGCTACACCTTC
TRBV29-1	TRBJ2-5	TRBD2	NA	CSARTREETQYF	TGCAGCGCCCGGACTAGGGAAGAGACCCAGTACTTC
TRBV7-9	TRBJ2-5	NA	NA	CASSLDSLQETQYF	TGTGCCAGCAGCCTGGACAGCTTACAAGAGACCCAGTACTTC
TRBV9	TRBJ2-2	NA	NA	CASSVVRGNTGELFF	TGTGCCAGCAGCGTAGTGAGAGGGAATACCGGGGAGCTGTTTTTT
TRBV29-1	TRBJ2-3	TRBD2	NA	CSVARRLAGATDTQYF	TGCAGCGTGGCCCGTAGACTAGCGGGAGCGACAGATACGCAGTATTTT